Each of the 21 T cell receptor beta chains below was sequenced from the same sample in a study of CD8+CD57+ T cells in acquired aplastic anemia (dated by TCRdb to 2016 to 2019). Sequencing instrument: Illumina HiSeq 2000. Genomic DNA served as template for TCR beta VDJ combination and CDR3 sequence profiling. The raw public data were reprocessed by TCRdb itself: fastp quality trimming at Q25, MiXCR clonotype calling, in-frame beta chains only. Rows merge per CDR3 protein into single entries with the most common DNA and genes. This sample has over 150,000 distinct CDR3 sequences in its table, and about two thirds of those were observed once. Of the sample, around 45% is held by the ten largest clones. Flow cytometry had shown CD8+CD57+ cell expansion in the patients selected for sequencing. Sequenced: sorted CD4+, CD8+, or CD8+CD57+ T cells (not recorded which) from PBMCs. The receptors shown here come from a human donor with aplastic anemia.

V is TRBV6-4 and J is TRBJ2-1, with 8 bases identical to TRBD1. The CDR3 extends over 12 amino acids. CDR1 and CDR2 from the germline V gene are MRHNA and SNTAGT. The junction had 2 bases not matched to a gene; V was cut back by 6 bases and J by 7 bases. The CDR3 is CASRDRDNEQFF. The DNA for the CDR3 is TGTGCCAGCAGGGACAGGGATAATGAGCAGTTCTTC.

The table lists this clonotype with a few counts. The chain combines TRBV14 with TRBJ2-3, with 9 bases lining up with TRBD1. The CDR3 length is 16 residues. With 5 bases clipped from V and 2 bases from J, the junction kept 8 bases outside the gene matches. Germline V gives CDR1 SGHDN, CDR2 FVKESK. CDR3 sequence reads: CASSSFGTGTTDTQYF. The CDR3 nucleotides are TGTGCCAGCAGCTCTTTTGGGACAGGGACCACAGATACGCAGTATTTT.

The chain has TRBV7-9 and TRBJ1-6; D perhaps matches TRBD1 (6 bases). With 0 bases removed from V and 11 bases from J, the gap between germline ends came to 8 bases. The CDR3 length is 13 residues. The germline gives CDR1 SEHNR, CDR2 FQNEAQ (reference sequence). The CDR3 DNA sequence: TGTGCCAGCAGCTTAGCCGAGGGGGCACCCCTCCACTTT. It is translated as CASSLAEGAPLHF.

This clonotype came up many times. The rearrangement uses TRBV29-1 and TRBJ2-1; the D call may be TRBD1 or TRBD2 (5 bases each). Trimming took 6 bases from V and 6 from J, leaving 21 bases between them. The germline gives CDR1 SQVTM, CDR2 ANQGSEA. The CDR3 runs 15 residues. The chain's CDR3 is CSVPPRDQTSNEQFF. The CDR3 DNA sequence: TGCAGCGTACCCCCCCGGGACCAGACAAGCAATGAGCAGTTCTTC.

This clonotype was counted between two and nine times. This sequence joins TRBV12-5 and TRBJ2-7, with unresolved D. Germline V gene sequence: CDR1 LGHNT, CDR2 FRNRAP. Trimming stripped 5 bases from V and 4 bases from J, with 15 bases between. CDR3 size: 14 residues. CDR3 coding DNA: TGTGCTAGTGGTCCGTCACGGAGTCCTTACGAGCAGTACTTC. This translates into CASGPSRSPYEQYF.

The V and J genes are TRBV19 and TRBJ1-2; D not resolved. CDR3 length equals 14 residues. Germline CDR1 is LNHDA and CDR2 is SQIVND (reference sequence). The V end lost 5 bases, the J end lost 4 bases, and 14 bases lay between the germline ends. The CDR3 region has the DNA TGTGCCAGTAGTTCTCTGCAATACTTCTATGGCTACACCTTC. This encodes CASSSLQYFYGYTF.

DNA of the CDR3: TGTGCCAGCAGCCTCTACAGCCCCTACGAGCAGTACTTC. Translating gives CASSLYSPYEQYF. The chain carries TRBV7-2 and TRBJ2-7; D is undetermined. The CDR3 has 13 amino acids. Germline lookup yields CDR1 SGHTA and CDR2 FQGNSA. V was pared by 5 bases and J by 2 bases, with 10 bases between.

V gene TRBV7-8 combines with J gene TRBJ1-6; D remains unclear. This CDR3 has 15 amino acids. V lost 5 bases and J lost 8, with 16 bases in between. CDR1 and CDR2 (germline): SGHVS, FQNEAQ. The CDR3 bases are TGTGCCAGCAGCCCATCCCAGCTCCATGATTCACCCCTCCACTTT. Its translation is CASSPSQLHDSPLHF.

The J gene is TRBJ1-5, the V gene TRBV29-1; perhaps TRBD1 as D (6 bases). Between the trimmed V and J ends, which lost 8 bases and 0 bases, there was a span of 14 bases. The CDR3 spans 14 residues. Germline assignment: CDR1 SQVTM and CDR2 ANQGSEA. The CDR3 bases are TGCAGCTGTACAACAGGGACTAGCAATCAGCCCCAGCATTTT. It yields the protein CSCTTGTSNQPQHF.

The chain is built from TRBV15 and TRBJ2-1; 9 bases match TRBD1. CDR1 and CDR2 (germline): LNHNV, YYDKDF (reference sequence). The CDR3 runs 15 residues. V lost 6 bases, J lost 8 bases, and 11 bases stayed unmatched. This chain's CDR3 is CATSAGTGLRHEQFF. CDR3 nucleotides: TGTGCCACCAGTGCCGGGACAGGGCTACGTCATGAGCAGTTCTTC.

The CDR3 DNA reads TGTGCCAGCAGCTTAGACTTCACAGATACGCAGTATTTT. It yields the protein CASSLDFTDTQYF. This chain connects TRBV7-6 to TRBJ2-3; D is undetermined. Germline CDR1 SGHVS, CDR2 FNYEAQ. The germline V and J ends were trimmed by 1 base and 2 bases, with 4 bases remaining between them. This CDR3 region has 13 residues. Complete variable domain (other parts from reference TRBV7-6 and TRBJ2-3): GAGVSQSPRYKVTKRGQDVALRCDPISGHVSLYWYRQALGQGPEFLTYFNYEAQQDKSGLPNDRFSAERPEGSISTLTIQRTEQRDSAMYRCASSLDFTDTQYFGPGTRLTVL.

This sequence joins TRBV9 and TRBJ1-1, with D perhaps matching TRBD1 (6 bases). Trimming took 6 bases from V and 1 from J, leaving 10 bases between them. The germline gives CDR1 SGDLS, CDR2 YYNGEE. There are 13 residues in the CDR3. This chain's CDR3 is CASNPTGNTEAFF. Written as DNA, the CDR3 is TGTGCCAGCAACCCGACAGGGAACACTGAAGCTTTCTTT. Full variable domain (remainder filled in from reference TRBV9 and TRBJ1-1): DSGVTQTPKHLITATGQRVTLRCSPRSGDLSVYWYQQSLDQGLQFLIQYYNGEERAKGNILERFSAQQFPDLHSELNLSSLELGDSALYFCASNPTGNTEAFFGQGTRLTVV.

This chain uses TRBV20-1 with TRBJ2-7; TRBD1 matches at 9 bases. V lost 3 bases and J lost 1; bases outside the gene matches: 4. Per germline, CDR1 DFQATT and CDR2 SNEGSKA (reference sequence). This CDR3 region has 14 residues. CDR3 loop: CSAREQGASYEQYF. The CDR3 nucleotides read TGCAGTGCTAGGGAACAGGGGGCGTCCTACGAGCAGTACTTC.

The chain employs TRBV10-3 and TRBJ1-1; D gene unclear. This CDR3 contains 12 residues. The V end lost 4 bases, the J end lost 1 base, and 4 bases lay between the germline ends. CDR1 and CDR2 (germline): ENHRY, SYGVKD. CDR3 amino acids: CAISGQNTEAFF. The CDR3 region has the DNA TGTGCCATCAGTGGCCAGAACACTGAAGCTTTCTTT.

This sequence joins TRBV20-1 and TRBJ2-7, with a possible D match to TRBD2 (6 bases). The V end was cut by 6 bases, the J end by 3 bases, with 15 bases between. The CDR3 totals 13 residues. The germline gives CDR1 DFQATT, CDR2 SNEGSKA (reference sequence). The CDR3, as DNA: TGCAGTGCCGACGGGACTGAAAACTACGAGCAGTACTTC. Translated, it gives CSADGTENYEQYF.

This clonotype is a singleton in its sample. CDR3 protein: CASSNYIYEQYF. The CDR3 bases are TGTGCCAGCAGTAACTACATCTACGAGCAGTACTTC. The V and J genes are TRBV6-6 and TRBJ2-7, with no clear D. The CDR3 loop spans 12 amino acids. Between the trimmed V and J ends, which lost 5 bases and 3 bases, there was a span of 8 bases. The germline gives CDR1 MNHNY, CDR2 SVGAGI (reference sequence).

The chain joins TRBV5-1 to TRBJ1-1; D not resolved. Germline CDR1 is SGHRS and CDR2 is YFSETQ. V gave up 4 bases and J gave up 1 base, with 17 bases separating them. The CDR3 extends over 16 amino acids. In DNA form, the CDR3 reads TGCGCCAGCAGCCTGCGGCGGGTCGGCGAGAACACTGAAGCTTTCTTT. Encoded protein: CASSLRRVGENTEAFF.

The chain has TRBV20-1 and TRBJ2-7, with D perhaps TRBD1 or TRBD2 (5 bases each). The CDR3 runs 12 residues. Trimming cost V 5 bases and J 4 bases, with 12 bases left between them. Per germline, CDR1 DFQATT and CDR2 SNEGSKA (reference sequence). The CDR3 DNA reads TGCAGTGCTTCCGGGACCGAATACGAGCAGTACTTC. Protein: CSASGTEYEQYF.

This clonotype was observed once. Germline and junction disagree at one end, which may indicate a read error. CDR3 coding DNA: TGCGCCAGCAGCCCACCTACCATACAGGGAGGATATCAAGAGACCCAGTACTTC. Translating gives CASSPPTIQGGYQETQYF. The chain has TRBV7-7 and TRBJ2-5; D may be TRBD1 or TRBD2 (6 bases each). The CDR3 has 18 residues. From germline, CDR1 is SSHAT and CDR2 FNYEAQ (reference sequence).

This chain joins TRBV10-1 and TRBJ1-1; a possible D gene is TRBD1 (6 bases). CDR1 is WNHNN and CDR2 is SYGVQD in the germline V gene (reference sequence). Trimming shortened V by 0 bases and J by 5 bases, and 7 bases separated the two germline ends. The CDR3 is 13 residues long. The CDR3 loop is CASSESRGTEAFF. Here the CDR3 DNA reads TGCGCCAGCAGTGAGTCGAGGGGGACTGAAGCTTTCTTT.

V usage is TRBV9 and J usage is TRBJ1-1; D is possibly TRBD1 (6 bases). This CDR3 is 16 amino acids long. Trimming left V 4 bases short and J 0 bases short, with 16 bases between. Germline CDR1 reads SGDLS; CDR2 reads YYNGEE. The CDR3 loop reads CASSPRGGRLNTEAFF. The CDR3, as DNA: TGTGCCAGCAGCCCTCGTGGGGGCCGGCTGAACACTGAAGCTTTCTTT. Variable domain in full (rest from reference TRBV9 and TRBJ1-1): DSGVTQTPKHLITATGQRVTLRCSPRSGDLSVYWYQQSLDQGLQFLIQYYNGEERAKGNILERFSAQQFPDLHSELNLSSLELGDSALYFCASSPRGGRLNTEAFFGQGTRLTVV.